This T cell receptor (beta chain) originates from a study of cytotoxic CD8 clonotypes in ibrutinib-treated CLL. General study results and limits: The study found public clonotypes uncommon, contracting or stable on treatment. In sustained-remission versus progressing patients, sampling times differed.

Depths of 1 in 200,000 to 1 in 1 million T cells were the sequencing target. Data came from immunoSEQ multiplex PCR; TCRdb stores just in-frame clones and leaves some out. The sample holds about 86,000 clones; 86% are singletons and the top ten take about 5.8%. Germline CDR1 reads SGHNT; CDR2 reads YENEEA. CDR3 length: 15 residues. The V end lost 0 bases, the J end lost 3 bases, and 11 bases lay between the germline ends. Of note for this clone: Its antigen is still unknown.

The specimen comprised PBMCs, sampled before ibrutinib treatment. The sequence came from a human donor with chronic lymphocytic leukemia. J is TRBJ2-5 and V is TRBV11-3, with D perhaps matching TRBD2 (6 bases). CDR3 bases: TGTGCCAGCAGCTTAGATGGGATAGCGGAAGAGACCCAGTACTTC. The encoded protein is CASSLDGIAEETQYF. The full variable domain, completed using reference TRBV11-3 and TRBJ2-5, is EAGVVQSPRYKIIEKKQPVAFWCNPISGHNTLYWYLQNLGQGPELLIRYENEEAVDDSQLPKDRFSAERLKGVDSTLKIQPAELGDSAVYLCASSLDGIAEETQYFGPGTRLLVL.